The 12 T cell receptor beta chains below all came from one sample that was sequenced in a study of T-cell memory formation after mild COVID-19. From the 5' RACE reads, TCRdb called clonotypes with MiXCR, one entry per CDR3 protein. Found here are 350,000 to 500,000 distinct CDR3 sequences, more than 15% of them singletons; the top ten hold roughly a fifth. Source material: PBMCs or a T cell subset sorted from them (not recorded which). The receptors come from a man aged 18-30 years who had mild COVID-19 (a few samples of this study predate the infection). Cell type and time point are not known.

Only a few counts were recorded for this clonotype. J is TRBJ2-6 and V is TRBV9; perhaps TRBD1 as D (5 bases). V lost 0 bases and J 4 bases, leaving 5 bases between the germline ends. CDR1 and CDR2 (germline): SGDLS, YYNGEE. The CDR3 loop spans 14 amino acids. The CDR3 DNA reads TGTGCCAGCAGCGTAGGGACAGGGGCCAACGTCCTGACTTTC. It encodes CASSVGTGANVLTF.

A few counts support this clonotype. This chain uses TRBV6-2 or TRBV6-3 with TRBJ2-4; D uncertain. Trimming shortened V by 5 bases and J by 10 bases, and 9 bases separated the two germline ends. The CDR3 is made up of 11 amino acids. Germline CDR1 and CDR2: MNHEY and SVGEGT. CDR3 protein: CASSPPGIQYF. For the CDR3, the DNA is TGTGCCAGCAGTCCCCCAGGAATTCAGTACTTC.

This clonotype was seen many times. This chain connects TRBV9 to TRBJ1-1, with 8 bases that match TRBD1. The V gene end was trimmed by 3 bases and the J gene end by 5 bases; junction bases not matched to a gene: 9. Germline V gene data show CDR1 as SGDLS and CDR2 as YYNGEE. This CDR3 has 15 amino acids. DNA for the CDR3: TGTGCCAGCAGCGCCGTCGACAGGGGTTGGACTGAAGCTTTCTTT. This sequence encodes CASSAVDRGWTEAFF.

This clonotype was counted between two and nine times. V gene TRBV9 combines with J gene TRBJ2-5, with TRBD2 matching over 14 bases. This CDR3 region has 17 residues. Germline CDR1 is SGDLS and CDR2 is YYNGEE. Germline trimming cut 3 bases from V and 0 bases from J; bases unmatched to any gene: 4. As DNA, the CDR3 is TGTGCCAGCAGCGAAGGACTAGCGGGGGGCTACCAAGAGACCCAGTACTTC. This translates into CASSEGLAGGYQETQYF.

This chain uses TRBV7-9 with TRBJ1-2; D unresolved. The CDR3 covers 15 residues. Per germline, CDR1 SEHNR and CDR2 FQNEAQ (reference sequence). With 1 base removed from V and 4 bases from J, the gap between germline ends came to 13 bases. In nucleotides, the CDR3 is TGTGCCAGCAGCTTAGAGGGAGTGGCGGTCTATGGCTACACCTTC. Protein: CASSLEGVAVYGYTF. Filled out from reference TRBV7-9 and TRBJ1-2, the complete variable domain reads DTGVSQNPRHKITKRGQNVTFRCDPISEHNRLYWYRQTLGQGPEFLTYFQNEAQLEKSRLLSDRFSAERPKGSFSTLEIQRTEQGDSAMYLCASSLEGVAVYGYTFGSGTRLTVV.

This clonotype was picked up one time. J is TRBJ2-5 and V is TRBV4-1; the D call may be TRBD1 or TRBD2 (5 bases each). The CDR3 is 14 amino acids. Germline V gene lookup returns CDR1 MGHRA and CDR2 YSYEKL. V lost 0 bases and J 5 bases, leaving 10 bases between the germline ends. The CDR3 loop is CASSQEGPKETQYF. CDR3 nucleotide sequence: TGCGCCAGCAGCCAAGAGGGACCGAAGGAGACCCAGTACTTC.

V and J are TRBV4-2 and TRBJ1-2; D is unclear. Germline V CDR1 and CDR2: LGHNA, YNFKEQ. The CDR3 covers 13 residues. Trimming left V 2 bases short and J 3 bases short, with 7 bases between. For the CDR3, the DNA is TGTGCCAGCAGCCAATTCTCAGACTATGGCTACACCTTC. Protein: CASSQFSDYGYTF.

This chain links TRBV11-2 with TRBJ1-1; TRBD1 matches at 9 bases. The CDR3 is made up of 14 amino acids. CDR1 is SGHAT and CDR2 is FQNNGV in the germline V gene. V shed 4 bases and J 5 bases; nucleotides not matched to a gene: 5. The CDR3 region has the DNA TGTGCCAGCAGCTCCCGGGACAGGGAGACTGAAGCTTTCTTT. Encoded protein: CASSSRDRETEAFF.

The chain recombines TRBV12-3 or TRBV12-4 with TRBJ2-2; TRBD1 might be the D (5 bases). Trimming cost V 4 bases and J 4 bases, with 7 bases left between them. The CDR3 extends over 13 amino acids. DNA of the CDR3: TGTGCCAGCAGTTCAGGGATCACCGGGGAGCTGTTTTTT. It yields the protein CASSSGITGELFF.

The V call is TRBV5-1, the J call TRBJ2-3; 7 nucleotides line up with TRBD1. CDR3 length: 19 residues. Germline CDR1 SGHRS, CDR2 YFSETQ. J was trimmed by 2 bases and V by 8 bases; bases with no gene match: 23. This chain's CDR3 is CASKTGLAPKLLNTDTQYF. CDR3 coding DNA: TGCGCCAGTAAGACAGGGCTCGCTCCAAAACTTTTAAACACAGATACGCAGTATTTT.

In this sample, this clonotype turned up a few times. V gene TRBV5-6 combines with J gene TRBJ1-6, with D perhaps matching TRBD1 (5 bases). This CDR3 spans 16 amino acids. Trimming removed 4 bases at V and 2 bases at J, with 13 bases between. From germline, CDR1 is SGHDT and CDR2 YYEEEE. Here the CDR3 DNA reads TGTGCCAGCAGCCCGAACCGGGGGGCCTATAATTCACCCCTCCACTTT. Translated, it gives CASSPNRGAYNSPLHF. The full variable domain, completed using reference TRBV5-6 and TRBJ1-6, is DAGVTQSPTHLIKTRGQQVTLRCSPKSGHDTVSWYQQALGQGPQFIFQYYEEEERQRGNFPDRFSGHQFPNYSSELNVNALLLGDSALYLCASSPNRGAYNSPLHFGNGTRLTVT.

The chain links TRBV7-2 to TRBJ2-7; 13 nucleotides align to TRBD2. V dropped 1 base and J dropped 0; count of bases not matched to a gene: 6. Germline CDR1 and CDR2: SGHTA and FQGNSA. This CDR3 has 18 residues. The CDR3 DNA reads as TGTGCCAGCAGCTTAGTCGGACTAGCGGGGGTGGACTCCTACGAGCAGTACTTC. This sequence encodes CASSLVGLAGVDSYEQYF.